This T cell receptor beta chain was observed in a study of response to subunit inactivated influenza vaccine. This clonotype was counted a few times. Its matching antigen is unknown. Study-level findings and limits: After each seasonal influenza vaccination, few new T cells are recruited, the authors suggested.

One entry per CDR3 protein, called by TCRdb with MiXCR from the RT-PCR reads. The sample lists about 520,000 distinct CDR3 sequences, approximately 7.8% occurring once. Germline CDR1 SQVTM, CDR2 ANQGSEA. This CDR3 has 13 residues. Deletions cut 4 bases from V and 3 bases from J, with 11 bases between. This chain uses TRBV29-1 with TRBJ2-3; tentatively, D is TRBD1 (6 bases). The receptor was isolated from a man aged 45 to 75 who received an inactivated influenza vaccine. Source: PBMCs from blood, taken less than 30 months after vaccination. Written as DNA, the CDR3 is TGCAGCGTTGCGAGGGGGTTGACAGATACGCAGTATTTT. Its protein product is CSVARGLTDTQYF.